A single sample gave rise to the 21 T cell receptor beta chains below, sequenced in a study of cytomegalovirus exposure and HLA in healthy donors. 13 Jbeta primers and 60 Vbeta primers were used for the PCR. The table came from immunoSEQ multiplex PCR; TCRdb's copy has only in-frame clones and leaves some out. The sample has 75,000 to 90,000 clones; around 81% are singletons. Source material: PBMCs. These receptors were taken from a male donor in good health and CMV-seropositive.

The rearrangement joins TRBV7-8 to TRBJ2-5; 12 bases are a match to TRBD1. V dropped 5 bases and J dropped 5; count of bases not matched to a gene: 9. Per germline, CDR1 SGHVS and CDR2 FQNEAQ. There are 16 residues in the CDR3. CDR3 sequence reads: CASSPAGTGGRETQYF. In DNA, the CDR3 is TGTGCCAGCAGCCCTGCAGGGACAGGGGGCCGGGAGACCCAGTACTTC.

This rearrangement joins TRBV2 to TRBJ1-4, with a weak D call TRBD1 (6 bases). V lost 6 bases, J lost 10 bases, and 12 bases lay in between. The CDR3 length is 12 residues. CDR1 is SNHLY and CDR2 is FYNNEI in the germline V gene. The CDR3 loop is CASRGQTLKLFF. The DNA of the CDR3 is TGTGCCAGCAGAGGACAGACGTTAAAACTGTTTTTT. The whole variable domain, remainder taken from reference TRBV2 and TRBJ1-4, is EPEVTQTPSHQVTQMGQEVILRCVPISNHLYFYWYRQILGQKVEFLVSFYNNEISEKSEIFDDQFSVERPDGSNFTLKIRSTKLEDSAMYFCASRGQTLKLFFGSGTQLSVL.

V usage is TRBV19 and J usage is TRBJ2-2; possibly TRBD1 for D (6 bases). Looked up from germline, CDR1 is LNHDA and CDR2 is SQIVND (reference sequence). V lost 7 bases to trimming and J lost 3 bases, with 9 bases between them. This CDR3 has 13 residues. The CDR3 bases are TGTGCCAGTACACGGACAGACACCGGGGAGCTGTTTTTT. Encoded protein: CASTRTDTGELFF.

The V and J genes are TRBV6-4 and TRBJ2-2; 8 bases fit TRBD2. Germline lookup yields CDR1 MRHNA and CDR2 SNTAGT. The CDR3 length is 15 residues. Unmatched junction bases numbered 3, after V lost 3 bases and J lost 3 bases. The CDR3 DNA reads as TGTGCCAGCAGTGAAAGAGCGGGAGACACCGGGGAGCTGTTTTTT. It specifies CASSERAGDTGELFF.

The rearrangement joins TRBV18 to TRBJ1-4; tentatively, D is TRBD1 (5 bases). Deletions cut 8 bases from V and 8 bases from J, with 12 bases between. Germline loops: CDR1 KGHSH, CDR2 LQKENI. This CDR3 is built from 12 residues. The CDR3 DNA reads as TGTGCCAGCGGCGGGGGACGGGAAAAACTGTTTTTT. Its protein is CASGGGREKLFF.

The chain couples TRBV5-1 to TRBJ2-2; tentatively, D is TRBD1 (6 bases). The CDR3 sequence is 14 residues long. Germline-derived CDR1 and CDR2 are SGHRS and YFSETQ. Trimming cost V 6 bases and J 0 bases, with 9 bases left between them. The DNA for the CDR3 is TGCGCCAGCATGCAGGGGACGAACACCGGGGAGCTGTTTTTT. As protein: CASMQGTNTGELFF.

The genes are TRBV4-3 and TRBJ2-1; 8 bases line up with TRBD2. CDR1 and CDR2 (germline): LGHNA, YSLEER. This CDR3 is 15 amino acids long. V trimming: 1 base; J trimming: 4 bases; junction bases outside the gene matches: 3. The CDR3 protein is CASSQGRGEYNEQFF. Written as DNA, the CDR3 is TGCGCCAGCAGCCAAGGGCGGGGGGAATACAATGAGCAGTTCTTC.

V and J are TRBV9 and TRBJ2-7, with 8 bases matching TRBD2. J was trimmed by 0 bases and V by 0 bases; bases with no gene match: 8. In germline, CDR1 is SGDLS, CDR2 YYNGEE. The CDR3 totals 17 residues. The CDR3 reads CASSVDAGGRSSYEQYF. For the CDR3, the DNA is TGTGCCAGCAGCGTAGATGCGGGGGGCCGTAGCTCCTACGAGCAGTACTTC.

The CDR3 DNA follows: TGTGCCAGCAGTCTACAGGGGCGGGGGGCTCGGAATGAGCAGTTCTTC. Amino acids: CASSLQGRGARNEQFF. V gene TRBV7-2 combines with J gene TRBJ2-1, with a possible D match to TRBD2 (8 bases). Germline CDR1 reads SGHTA; CDR2 reads FQGNSA. The length of the CDR3 is 16 residues. Deletions cut 6 bases from V and 7 bases from J, with 22 bases between.

The J gene is TRBJ1-5, the V gene TRBV28; possible D gene TRBD1, 5 bases. V lost 2 bases, J lost 2 bases, and 13 bases lay in between. From germline, CDR1 is MDHEN and CDR2 SYDVKM. CDR3 size: 16 residues. The CDR3 DNA reads as TGTGCCAGCAGTTTAGACAGCACCCGGGGCAATCAGCCCCAGCATTTT. Encoded protein: CASSLDSTRGNQPQHF. The full variable domain, completed using reference TRBV28 and TRBJ1-5, is DVKVTQSSRYLVKRTGEKVFLECVQDMDHENMFWYRQDPGLGLRLIYFSYDVKMKEKGDIPEGYSVSREKKERFSLILESASTNQTSMYLCASSLDSTRGNQPQHFGDGTRLSIL.

A few counts support this clone. The genes are TRBV7-9 and TRBJ1-1, with TRBD1 identical over 8 bases. The CDR3 runs 14 residues. After removal of 5 bases from V and 1 base from J, the junction contained 3 bases not matched to a gene. CDR1 SEHNR and CDR2 FQNEAQ come from the germline V gene (reference sequence). In DNA, the CDR3 is TGTGCCAGCAGCCGGGGACAGGAGAACACTGAAGCTTTCTTT. Protein sequence: CASSRGQENTEAFF.

The chain is built from TRBV11-2 and TRBJ1-1, with D possibly TRBD1 on 6 matching bases. Per the germline V gene, CDR1 is SGHAT and CDR2 is FQNNGV. Trimming cost V 2 bases and J 5 bases, with 9 bases left between them. The CDR3 has 13 residues. DNA for the CDR3: TGTGCCAGCAGCTTAAACAGGGAGACTGAAGCTTTCTTT. It is translated as CASSLNRETEAFF. The complete variable domain, with remaining parts taken from reference TRBV11-2 and TRBJ1-1, reads EAGVAQSPRYKIIEKRQSVAFWCNPISGHATLYWYQQILGQGPKLLIQFQNNGVVDDSQLPKDRFSAERLKGVDSTLKIQPAKLEDSAVYLCASSLNRETEAFFGQGTRLTVV.

The chain employs TRBV13 and TRBJ2-5; 12 bases are a match to TRBD2. CDR3 length equals 16 residues. Germline assignment: CDR1 PRHDT and CDR2 FYEKMQ (reference sequence). V lost 5 bases and J lost 5; bases outside the gene matches: 9. The CDR3: CASSPRTSGARETQYF. CDR3 nucleotides: TGTGCCAGCAGCCCTCGGACTAGCGGGGCCCGGGAGACCCAGTACTTC.

The chain is built from TRBV5-4 and TRBJ2-5, with 9 bases that match TRBD2. Germline values: CDR1 SGHNT, CDR2 YYREEE (reference sequence). J was trimmed by 2 bases and V by 0 bases; bases with no gene match: 5. This CDR3 comprises 16 residues. The CDR3 DNA reads TGTGCCAGCAGCTTGGGTCTAGCGGGGCCACAAGAGACCCAGTACTTC. Protein sequence: CASSLGLAGPQETQYF.

This clone was seen at least ten times. The CDR3 region has the DNA TGTGCCAGCAGTGGGACAGGGAAGTCCTACGAGCAGTACTTC. Amino acids: CASSGTGKSYEQYF. This sequence joins TRBV6-1 and TRBJ2-7; the match to TRBD1 covers 8 bases. J lost 1 base, V lost 4 bases, and 3 bases had no gene match. Germline lookup yields CDR1 MNHNS and CDR2 SASEGT. CDR3 length: 14 amino acids.

The chain employs TRBV28 and TRBJ1-1, with D possibly being TRBD1 (6 bases). Germline assignment: CDR1 MDHEN and CDR2 SYDVKM. The CDR3 loop spans 15 amino acids. V dropped 2 bases and J dropped 3 bases, with 13 bases sitting between them. CDR3 protein: CASSLGDRKYTEAFF. The CDR3 DNA is TGTGCCAGCAGTTTAGGTGACAGGAAATACACTGAAGCTTTCTTT.

The V and J genes are TRBV5-1 and TRBJ2-3; TRBD1 might be the D (6 bases). The germline V gene has CDR1 SGHRS and CDR2 YFSETQ. V lost 0 bases, J lost 0 bases, and 8 bases lay in between. This CDR3 region has 15 residues. The CDR3 nucleotides are TGCGCCAGCAGCTTGGCCCAGGGGAGCACAGATACGCAGTATTTT. Its translation is CASSLAQGSTDTQYF.

The rearrangement links TRBV18 to TRBJ1-2, with 9 bases lining up with TRBD1. V lost 5 bases and J lost 4; bases outside the gene matches: 11. Germline CDR1 reads KGHSH; CDR2 reads LQKENI. The CDR3 sequence is 16 residues long. CDR3 region: CASSIPGTGGPYGYTF. The CDR3 nucleotides are TGTGCCAGCTCAATACCGGGAACAGGGGGCCCCTATGGCTACACCTTC.

The chain has TRBV27 and TRBJ1-5; D may be TRBD1 (6 bases). This CDR3 has 14 amino acids. Germline CDR1 is MNHEY and CDR2 is SMNVEV (reference sequence). Trimming removed 7 bases at V and 5 bases at J, with 15 bases between. CDR3 amino acids: CASKLQGRHQPQHF. CDR3 sequence (DNA): TGTGCCAGCAAATTACAGGGACGTCATCAGCCCCAGCATTTT.

The table lists this clone with a few counts. The chain uses TRBV6-6 and TRBJ1-1; D is ambiguous. The V end lost 0 bases, the J end lost 12 bases, and 11 bases lay between the germline ends. CDR1 MNHNY and CDR2 SVGAGI come from the germline V gene (reference sequence). The CDR3 totals 12 residues. CDR3 sequence reads: CASSYSIGLTFF. In DNA form, the CDR3 reads TGTGCCAGCAGTTACTCGATCGGGTTAACTTTCTTT.

The chain joins TRBV7-2 to TRBJ1-1, with 7 positions matching TRBD1. The CDR3 is 13 residues long. V was clipped by 5 bases and J by 3 bases; unmatched bases: 3. Germline lookup yields CDR1 SGHTA and CDR2 FQGNSA. CDR3 in DNA: TGTGCCAGCAGCACCGACAGGGACACTGAAGCTTTCTTT. Its translation is CASSTDRDTEAFF.